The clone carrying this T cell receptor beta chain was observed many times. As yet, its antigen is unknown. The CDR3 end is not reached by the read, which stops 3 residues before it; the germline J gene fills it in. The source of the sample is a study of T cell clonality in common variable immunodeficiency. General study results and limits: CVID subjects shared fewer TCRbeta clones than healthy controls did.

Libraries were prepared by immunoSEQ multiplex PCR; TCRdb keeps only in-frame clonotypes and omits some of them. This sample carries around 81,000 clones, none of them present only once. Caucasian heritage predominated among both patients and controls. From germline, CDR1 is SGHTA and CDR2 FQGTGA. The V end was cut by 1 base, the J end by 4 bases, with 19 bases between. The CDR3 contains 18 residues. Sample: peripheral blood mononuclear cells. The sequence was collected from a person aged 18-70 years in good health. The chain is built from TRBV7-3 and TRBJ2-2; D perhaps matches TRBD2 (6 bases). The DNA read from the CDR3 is TGTGCCAGCAGCTTAAGCCCGGCGGGGATGGGAGGCACCGGGGAG. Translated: CASSLSPAGMGGTGE. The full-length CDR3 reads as CASSLSPAGMGGTGELFF.